This T cell receptor beta chain was recovered during a study of blood T cell repertoires in COVID-19. Study in general: Acute-phase and convalescent COVID-19 samples originated in the United States, Italy and Spain. PBMCs, B-cell-depleted T cells, or T cells were the source of the cDNA or gDNA that made up the material.

Per the original methods: Reference gene primers were amplified, and this amplification served to estimate nucleated cell counts. TCRdb's table, derived via immunoSEQ multiplex PCR, lists solely in-frame clones and lacks some. That table supplies the V and J calls and clone size; D and trimming were determined from the DNA. Among 90,000 to 130,000 clones listed, about two thirds were seen once. The germline V gene has CDR1 SGHTA and CDR2 FQGNSA. CDR3 size: 14 residues. Trimming removed 5 bases at V and 2 bases at J, with 12 bases between. This clone was detected only a few times. The V gene is TRBV7-2, the J gene TRBJ2-5, with D possibly TRBD2 on 6 matching bases. The clonotype originates from a woman aged 40 to 50 with acute or convalescent COVID-19. Sequenced: peripheral blood. CDR3: CASSPPGRQETQYF. CDR3 nucleotides: TGTGCCAGCAGCCCCCCAGGGAGGCAAGAGACCCAGTACTTC.